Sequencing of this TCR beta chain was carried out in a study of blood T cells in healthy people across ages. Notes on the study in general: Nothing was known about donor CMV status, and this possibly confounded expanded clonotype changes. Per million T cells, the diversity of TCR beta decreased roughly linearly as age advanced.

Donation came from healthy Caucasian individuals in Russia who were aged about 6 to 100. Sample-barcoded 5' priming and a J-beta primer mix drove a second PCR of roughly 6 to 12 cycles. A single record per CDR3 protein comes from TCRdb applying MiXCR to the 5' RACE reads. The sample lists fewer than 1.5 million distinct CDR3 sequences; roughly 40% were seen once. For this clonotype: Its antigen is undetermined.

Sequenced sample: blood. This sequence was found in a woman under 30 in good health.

For the CDR3, the DNA is TGCAGTGCTATAAGCCCTAAGAACACTGAAGCTTTCTTT. Amino acids: CSAISPKNTEAFF. The chain is built from TRBV20-1 and TRBJ1-1; D is undetermined. The CDR3 is 13 residues long. Germline V gene sequence: CDR1 DFQATT, CDR2 SNEGSKA (reference sequence). Trimming removed 4 bases at V and 1 base at J, with 10 bases between.